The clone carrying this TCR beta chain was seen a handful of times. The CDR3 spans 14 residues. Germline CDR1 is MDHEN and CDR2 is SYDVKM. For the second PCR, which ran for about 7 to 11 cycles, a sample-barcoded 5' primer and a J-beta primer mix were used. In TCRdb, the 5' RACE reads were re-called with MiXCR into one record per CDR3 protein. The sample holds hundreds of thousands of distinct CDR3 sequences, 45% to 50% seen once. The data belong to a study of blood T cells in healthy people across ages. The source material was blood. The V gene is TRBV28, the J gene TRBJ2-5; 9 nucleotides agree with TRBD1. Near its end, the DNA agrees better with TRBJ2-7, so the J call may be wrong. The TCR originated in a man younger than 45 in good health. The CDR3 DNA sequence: TGTGCCAGCACCAGACAGGGGGGGTGGTCCGAGCAGTACTTC. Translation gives CASTRQGGWSEQYF.